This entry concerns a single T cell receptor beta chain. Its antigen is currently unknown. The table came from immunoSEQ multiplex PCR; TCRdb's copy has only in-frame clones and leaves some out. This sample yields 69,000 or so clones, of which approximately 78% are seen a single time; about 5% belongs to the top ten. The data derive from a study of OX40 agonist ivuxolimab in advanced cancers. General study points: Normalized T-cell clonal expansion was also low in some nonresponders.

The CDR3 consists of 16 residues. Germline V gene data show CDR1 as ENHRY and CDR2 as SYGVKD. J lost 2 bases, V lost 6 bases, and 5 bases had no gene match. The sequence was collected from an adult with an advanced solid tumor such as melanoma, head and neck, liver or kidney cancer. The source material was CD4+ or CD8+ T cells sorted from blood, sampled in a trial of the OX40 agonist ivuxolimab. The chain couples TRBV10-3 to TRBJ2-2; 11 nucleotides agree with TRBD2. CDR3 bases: TGTGCCATCAGGGATAGCGGGGGGGCAAACACCGGGGAGCTGTTTTTT. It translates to CAIRDSGGANTGELFF.